The clone carrying this T cell receptor (beta chain) has a single count. Its antigen is as yet unknown. The sample is drawn from a study of graft-versus-host responses after intestinal transplantation. Across the study: Multivisceral, liver-intestinal, or isolated intestinal transplants were received by the recipients. Once they had received anti-thymocyte globulin induction, all recipients took tacrolimus and steroids for approximately 3 years. Broader study findings: The study found high graft-versus-host to host-versus-graft clonal ratios in allografts of patients with graft-donor T cell macrochimerism.

This CDR3 is built from 16 residues. Per the germline V gene, CDR1 is SGHTA and CDR2 is FQGTGA. Deletions cut 1 base from V and 2 bases from J, with 13 bases between. The assay was immunoSEQ multiplex PCR, and TCRdb's table has in-frame clones only and misses some. Here the sample spans under 150,000 clones, 85% to 95% being singletons. The TCR sequence derives from a human donor who received an intestinal transplant. The chain combines TRBV7-3 with TRBJ2-3; D is tentatively TRBD1 or TRBD2 (5 bases each). The starting material was unstimulated CD8+ T cells sorted from spleen or lymph node cells, obtained before intestinal transplant. The CDR3, as DNA: TGTGCCAGCAGCTTAAGAGGGACCGGGAACACAGATACGCAGTATTTT. Translating gives CASSLRGTGNTDTQYF.